The 20 T cell receptor beta chains below come from one sample, sequenced in a study of T cell repertoires in cytomegalovirus infection. MiXCR, run by TCRdb on the reads, gives a single entry per CDR3 protein. The sample holds around 94,000 distinct CDR3 sequences; about 15% are singletons and the top ten take 8%. The sample consisted of PBMCs. These receptors all stem from a human donor in good health (CMV status not recorded). Some clones in this sample may be carry-over from other donors' samples.

This clonotype was recorded a few times. This sequence joins TRBV7-9 and TRBJ1-1; D is undetermined. Per the germline V gene, CDR1 is SEHNR and CDR2 is FQNEAQ (reference sequence). The CDR3 is 15 amino acids. Trimming pared 5 bases from V and 4 bases from J, leaving 17 bases between. For the CDR3, the DNA is TGTGCCAGCAGCAAAGAGGTACCAGGTTTCACTGAAGCTTTCTTT. Translating it yields CASSKEVPGFTEAFF.

This clonotype was seen a single time. The CDR3 DNA follows: TGCGCCAGCAGCACCCGCTCCTCAGGGGAGGACTACACCTTC. It translates to CASSTRSSGEDYTF. The chain uses TRBV5-1 and TRBJ1-2, with D possibly being TRBD1 (6 bases). Germline CDR1 reads SGHRS; CDR2 reads YFSETQ. V was clipped by 4 bases and J by 10 bases, with 20 bases between them. The CDR3 totals 14 residues. The full variable domain, in which reference TRBV5-1 and TRBJ1-2 provide the parts outside the CDR3, is KAGVTQTPRYLIKTRGQQVTLSCSPISGHRSVSWYQQTPGQGLQFLFEYFSETQRNKGNFPGRFSGRQFSNSRSEMNVSTLELGDSALYLCASSTRSSGEDYTFGSGTRLTVV.

The chain joins TRBV6-1 to TRBJ2-3; D not resolved. CDR3 length: 13 amino acids. Trimming cost V 7 bases and J 0 bases, with 8 bases left between them. Germline lookup yields CDR1 MNHNS and CDR2 SASEGT. The DNA of the CDR3 is TGTGCCAGCACCGAGGTTAGCACAGATACGCAGTATTTT. The encoded protein is CASTEVSTDTQYF.

Many counts were recorded for this clonotype. The gene calls are TRBV3-1 and TRBJ2-2; unclear D gene. Per the germline V gene, CDR1 is LGHDT and CDR2 is YNNKEL (reference sequence). This CDR3 is 14 amino acids long. With 2 bases removed from V and 6 bases from J, the gap between germline ends came to 10 bases. The CDR3 region is CASSQLSDAGELFF. The CDR3 region has the DNA TGTGCCAGCAGCCAACTTTCTGACGCCGGGGAGCTGTTTTTT.

The V and J genes are TRBV10-3 and TRBJ2-1; 10 bases align to TRBD1. This CDR3 is 15 amino acids long. With 6 bases clipped from V and 7 bases from J, the junction kept 9 bases outside the gene matches. Germline-derived CDR1 and CDR2 are ENHRY and SYGVKD. The CDR3 DNA sequence: TGTGCCATCAGCCCGAAAGGACAGGGGGGGAATGAGCAGTTCTTC. This translates into CAISPKGQGGNEQFF.

In this sample, this clonotype turned up many times. CDR3 DNA sequence: TGTGCCAGCAGCTTTTCACTGGGCGGTAATTCACCCCTCCACTTT. This gives the protein CASSFSLGGNSPLHF. This chain connects TRBV7-2 to TRBJ1-6; no clear D. This CDR3 is built from 15 residues. The ends were cut back, 3 bases at V and 6 bases at J, with 12 bases in the middle. Germline CDR1 reads SGHTA; CDR2 reads FQGNSA.

This clonotype appeared a few times. This chain joins TRBV18 and TRBJ1-5; D ambiguous. Between the trimmed V and J ends, which lost 4 bases and 3 bases, there was a span of 10 bases. The CDR3 spans 14 residues. Germline V gives CDR1 KGHSH, CDR2 LQKENI. DNA for the CDR3: TGTGCCAGCTCACGTGAAGGTGCCAATCAGCCCCAGCATTTT. Protein: CASSREGANQPQHF.

The chain employs TRBV20-1 and TRBJ2-6; D call uncertain. CDR1 is DFQATT and CDR2 is SNEGSKA in the germline V gene (reference sequence). The CDR3 sequence is 13 residues long. V dropped 0 bases and J dropped 4 bases, with 4 bases sitting between them. The DNA of the CDR3 is TGCAGTGCTAGAGACTCGGGGGCCAACGTCCTGACTTTC. As protein: CSARDSGANVLTF.

This clonotype was seen many times. The V call is TRBV11-2, the J call TRBJ2-5; no clear D. Germline V gene data show CDR1 as SGHAT and CDR2 as FQNNGV. V was shortened by 1 base and J by 2 bases, with 5 bases between the two germline ends. CDR3 length: 13 amino acids. The CDR3 loop is CASSLGAQETQYF. The CDR3 nucleotides are TGTGCCAGCAGCTTAGGGGCTCAAGAGACCCAGTACTTC.

This clonotype was seen repeatedly, ten times or more. The V and J genes are TRBV10-3 and TRBJ1-1; no firm D call. Germline V gene lookup returns CDR1 ENHRY and CDR2 SYGVKD. With 10 bases removed from V and 4 bases from J, the gap between germline ends came to 19 bases. This CDR3 region has 14 residues. The CDR3: CATSTDTLGTEAFF. The CDR3 DNA is TGTGCCACCTCTACCGACACCTTAGGCACTGAAGCTTTCTTT.

This clonotype was counted a few times. The V gene is TRBV20-1, the J gene TRBJ1-1, with unresolved D. The CDR3 runs 12 residues. With 2 bases removed from V and 8 bases from J, the gap between germline ends came to 12 bases. Germline CDR1 is DFQATT and CDR2 is SNEGSKA (reference sequence). Here the CDR3 DNA reads TGCAGTGCTAGAAAGGAGTCAGGCGAAGCTTTCTTT. Its translation is CSARKESGEAFF.

This chain links TRBV10-3 with TRBJ1-5, with no clear D. V was shortened by 6 bases and J by 7 bases, with 10 bases between the two germline ends. Germline assignment: CDR1 ENHRY and CDR2 SYGVKD. There are 12 residues in the CDR3. The CDR3 region has the DNA TGTGCCATCAGCGCCCCCAGCCAGCCCCAGCATTTT. Translation gives CAISAPSQPQHF.

This clonotype was seen at least ten times. The chain has TRBV7-2 and TRBJ2-7; possible D gene TRBD1, 6 bases. There are 15 residues in the CDR3. The germline V and J ends were trimmed by 7 bases and 3 bases, with 19 bases remaining between them. In germline, CDR1 is SGHTA, CDR2 FQGNSA. The CDR3 DNA reads as TGTGCCAGCATGAACAGGGTAGACAAGGACTACGAGCAGTACTTC. This translates into CASMNRVDKDYEQYF.

In regard to this clonotype: Since a much larger clone is just one base distant, this may be a read error. J is TRBJ1-6 and V is TRBV7-9; a weak D match, TRBD1 (6 bases). Germline V gene data show CDR1 as SEHNR and CDR2 as FQNEAQ (reference sequence). The CDR3 totals 15 residues. V lost 6 bases and J 8 bases, leaving 17 bases between the germline ends. CDR3 sequence reads: CASRRSGSGDSPLHF. In DNA, the CDR3 is TGTGCCAGCAGGAGATCCGGGTCAGGGGATTCACCCCTCCACTTT.

In its sample, this clonotype was seen a few times. V is TRBV24-1 and J is TRBJ2-7, with D tentatively TRBD1 (6 bases). This CDR3 comprises 13 residues. V lost 0 bases and J lost 5, with 7 bases in between. CDR1 is KGHDR and CDR2 is SFDVKD in the germline V gene. CDR3 coding DNA: TGTGCCACCAGTGATTTGGGGACAAACGAGCAGTACTTC. This gives the protein CATSDLGTNEQYF.

V gene TRBV28 combines with J gene TRBJ2-4; a possible D gene is TRBD2 (6 bases). The CDR3 sequence is 17 residues long. V was pared by 10 bases and J by 1 base, with 23 bases between. Germline CDR1 MDHEN, CDR2 SYDVKM. In nucleotides, the CDR3 is TGTGCCACCGAAGGGCCTACCGGGACTCCGGCCAAAAACATTCAGTACTTC. This sequence encodes CATEGPTGTPAKNIQYF.

This clonotype was seen ten or more times. The chain's CDR3 is CASSFGLKETQYF. CDR3 DNA: TGTGCCAGCAGCTTTGGGCTGAAAGAGACCCAGTACTTC. This chain links TRBV7-3 with TRBJ2-5; D uncertain. V was clipped by 3 bases and J by 3 bases, with 8 bases between them. Germline CDR1 is SGHTA and CDR2 is FQGTGA. The CDR3 has 13 amino acids.

This clonotype has a handful of counts. The gene calls are TRBV29-1 and TRBJ2-7, with a possible D match to TRBD2 (6 bases). The CDR3 loop spans 14 amino acids. Trimming removed 4 bases at V and 3 bases at J, with 16 bases between. The germline gives CDR1 SQVTM, CDR2 ANQGSEA. CDR3 loop: CSVVGILGGYEQYF. DNA for the CDR3: TGCAGCGTTGTCGGGATCCTGGGGGGCTACGAGCAGTACTTC.

This clonotype showed up just a few times. The J gene is TRBJ2-1, the V gene TRBV10-3; weak D call: TRBD2 (6 bases). Looked up from germline, CDR1 is ENHRY and CDR2 is SYGVKD. The length of the CDR3 is 16 residues. V was clipped by 1 base and J by 5 bases, with 15 bases between them. The CDR3 bases are TGTGCCATCAGTGAGTTGGTCAGCGGGCTACACAATGAGCAGTTCTTC. Its protein is CAISELVSGLHNEQFF.

This clonotype has a count of ten or more. The chain has TRBV7-2 and TRBJ1-4; TRBD1 matches at 10 bases. The ends lost 5 bases at V and 8 bases at J; junction bases unmatched: 5. The CDR3 has 14 amino acids. Per germline, CDR1 SGHTA and CDR2 FQGNSA. CDR3 sequence: CASSPGQGREKLFF. CDR3 sequence (DNA): TGTGCCAGCAGCCCGGGACAGGGGAGAGAAAAACTGTTTTTT.